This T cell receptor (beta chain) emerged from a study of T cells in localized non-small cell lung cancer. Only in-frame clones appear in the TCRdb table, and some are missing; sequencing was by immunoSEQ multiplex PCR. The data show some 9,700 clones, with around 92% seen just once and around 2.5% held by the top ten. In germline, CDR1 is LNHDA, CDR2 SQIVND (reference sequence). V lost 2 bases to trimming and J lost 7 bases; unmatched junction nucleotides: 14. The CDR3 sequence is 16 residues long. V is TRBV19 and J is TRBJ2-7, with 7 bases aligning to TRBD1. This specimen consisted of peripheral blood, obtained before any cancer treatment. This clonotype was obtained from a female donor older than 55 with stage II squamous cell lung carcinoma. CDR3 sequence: CASSITGTAISGEQYF. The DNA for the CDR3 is TGTGCCAGTAGTATAACCGGGACAGCCATCTCTGGGGAGCAGTACTTC.